Listed below are T cell receptor beta chains from one sample, sequenced in a study of blood T cell repertoires in COVID-19. The table came from immunoSEQ multiplex PCR; TCRdb's copy has only in-frame clones and leaves some out. The sample shows 140,000 or so clones, about 85% of them seen only once. Specimen: PBMCs or T cells enriched from blood (not recorded which). These receptor sequences come from a woman in her 40s who had recovered from COVID-19. Each CDR3 is given with its conserved first and last residue. D genes are given only for firm matches. Size is omitted from some rows. Given values are once, few, many or a class for expanded clones.

V gene	D gene	J gene	clone size	CDR3 length	CDR3 DNA	CDR3 protein
TRBV30	TRBD1	TRBJ2-7	-	16	TGTGCCTGGGAACGTGGACAGGGAGTTGGTGGGTACGAGCAGTACTTC	CAWERGQGVGGYEQYF
TRBV27	TRBD1	TRBJ1-6	once	15	TGTGCCAGCAGTTCATCGGACAGGGTAAACTCACCCCTCCACTTT	CASSSSDRVNSPLHF
TRBV3-1/TRBV3-2	TRBD2	TRBJ2-3	-	16	TGTGCCAGCAGCCAAGGGACTAGCGGCCGGCTAGATACGCAGTATTTT	CASSQGTSGRLDTQYF
TRBV7-9	TRBD1	TRBJ1-1	-	13	TGTGCCAGCAGCTTAGGGACAGGGCGTATAGCTTTCTTT	CASSLGTGRIAFF
TRBV18	TRBD1	TRBJ1-1	many	15	TGTGCCAGCTCCGAGCAGGGGGCGCCTAACACTGAAGCTTTCTTT	CASSEQGAPNTEAFF
TRBV19	TRBD1	TRBJ1-2	-	16	TGTGCCAGTAGTATCGGGACAGGGGGAGTCAGCTATGGCTACACCTTC	CASSIGTGGVSYGYTF
TRBV6-5	TRBD1	TRBJ1-1	-	13	TGTGCCAGCAGCGTGACAGGGGGCCCTGAAGCTTTCTTT	CASSVTGGPEAFF
TRBV19	-	TRBJ1-1	-	12	TGTGCCAGTAGTTACTCGAACACTGAAGCTTTCTTT	CASSYSNTEAFF
TRBV11-2	TRBD2	TRBJ2-7	-	15	TGTGCCAGCAGCTTAGTAGCGGGGGTTGGTTACGAGCAGTACTTC	CASSLVAGVGYEQYF
TRBV10-3	-	TRBJ2-7	-	14	TGTGCCATCAGATGGACAGTGCTCTCGGAGGAGCAGTACTTC	CAIRWTVLSEEQYF
TRBV24-1	-	TRBJ2-7	-	14	TGTGCCACCAGTGATCCGGGGGTCTCCGACGAGCAGTACTTC	CATSDPGVSDEQYF